This TCR beta chain appears in the sequencing data of a study of blood T cell repertoires in COVID-19. This CDR3 spans 15 amino acids. Between the trimmed V and J ends, which lost 4 bases and 1 base, there was a span of 10 bases. Germline V gives CDR1 LGHDT, CDR2 YNNKEL (reference sequence). The protocol was immunoSEQ multiplex PCR, while the TCRdb copy is restricted to in-frame clones and leaves out a portion. This repertoire shows approximately 170,000 clones, about four fifths found once; its top ten account for approximately 2.5%. V is TRBV3-1 (or the pseudogene TRBV3-2) and J is TRBJ2-2; the D is unclear. The sequence came from a human donor with acute or convalescent COVID-19. The donor label of this sample is uncertain. The sample comprised peripheral blood. Here the CDR3 DNA reads TGTGCCAGCAGCCGATGGCAGATGAACACCGGGGAGCTGTTTTTT. It codes for CASSRWQMNTGELFF.